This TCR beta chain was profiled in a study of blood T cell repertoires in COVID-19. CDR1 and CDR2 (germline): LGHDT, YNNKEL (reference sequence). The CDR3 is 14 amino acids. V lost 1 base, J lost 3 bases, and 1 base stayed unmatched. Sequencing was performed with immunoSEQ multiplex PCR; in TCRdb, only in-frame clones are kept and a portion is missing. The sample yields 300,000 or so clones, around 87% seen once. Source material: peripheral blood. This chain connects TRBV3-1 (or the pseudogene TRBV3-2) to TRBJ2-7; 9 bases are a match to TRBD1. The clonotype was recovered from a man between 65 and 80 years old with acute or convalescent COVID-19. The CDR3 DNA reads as TGTGCCAGCAGCCAAGGACAGGGGGACTACGAGCAGTACTTC. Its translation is CASSQGQGDYEQYF.